A single TCR beta chain is shown here with its context. The entry originates in a study of blood T cell repertoires in COVID-19. Sequencing used immunoSEQ multiplex PCR; TCRdb keeps in-frame clones, though not all of them. Of just under 45,000 clones listed, about 86% were seen once; the top ten hold roughly 47%. This CDR3 spans 11 amino acids. The V end lost 2 bases, the J end lost 6 bases, and 5 bases lay between the germline ends. CDR1 is SQVTM and CDR2 is ANQGSEA in the germline V gene. What was sequenced was peripheral blood. This TCR was recovered from a human donor in a cohort sampled during active COVID-19. The rearrangement joins TRBV29-1 to TRBJ2-1; D is ambiguous. The CDR3: CSVELFNEQFF. For the CDR3, the DNA is TGCAGCGTTGAACTCTTCAATGAGCAGTTCTTC.